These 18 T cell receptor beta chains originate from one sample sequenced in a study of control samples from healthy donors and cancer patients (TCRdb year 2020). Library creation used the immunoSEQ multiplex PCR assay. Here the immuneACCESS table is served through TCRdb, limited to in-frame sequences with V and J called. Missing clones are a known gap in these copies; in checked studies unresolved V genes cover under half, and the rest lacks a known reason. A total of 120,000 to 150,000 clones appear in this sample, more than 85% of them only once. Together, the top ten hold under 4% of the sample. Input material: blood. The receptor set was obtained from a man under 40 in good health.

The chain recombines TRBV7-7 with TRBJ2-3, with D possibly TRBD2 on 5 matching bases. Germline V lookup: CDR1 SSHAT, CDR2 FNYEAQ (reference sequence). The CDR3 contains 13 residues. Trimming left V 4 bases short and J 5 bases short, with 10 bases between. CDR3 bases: TGTGCCAGCAGCTCGGGATTTAGAGATACGCAGTATTTT. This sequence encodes CASSSGFRDTQYF. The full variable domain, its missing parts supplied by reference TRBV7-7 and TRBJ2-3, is GAGVSQSPRYKVTKRGQDVTLRCDPISSHATLYWYQQALGQGPEFLTYFNYEAQPDKSGLPSDRFSAERPEGSISTLTIQRTEQRDSAMYRCASSSGFRDTQYFGPGTRLTVL.

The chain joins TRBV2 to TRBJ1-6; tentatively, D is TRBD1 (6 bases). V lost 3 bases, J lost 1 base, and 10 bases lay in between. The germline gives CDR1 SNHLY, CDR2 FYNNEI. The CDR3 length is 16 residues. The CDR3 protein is CASSDRGGSYNSPLHF. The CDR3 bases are TGTGCCAGCAGTGACAGGGGTGGTTCCTATAATTCACCCCTCCACTTT.

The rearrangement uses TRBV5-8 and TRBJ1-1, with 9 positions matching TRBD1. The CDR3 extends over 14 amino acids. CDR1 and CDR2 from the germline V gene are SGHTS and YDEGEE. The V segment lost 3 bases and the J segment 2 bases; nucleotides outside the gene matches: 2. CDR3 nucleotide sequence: TGTGCCAGCAGCTGGGACAGGGTTAACACTGAAGCTTTCTTT. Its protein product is CASSWDRVNTEAFF. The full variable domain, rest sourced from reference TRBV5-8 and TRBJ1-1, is EAGVTQSPTHLIKTRGQQATLRCSPISGHTSVYWYQQALGLGLQFLLWYDEGEERNRGNFPPRFSGRQFPNYSSELNVNALELEDSALYLCASSWDRVNTEAFFGQGTRLTVV.

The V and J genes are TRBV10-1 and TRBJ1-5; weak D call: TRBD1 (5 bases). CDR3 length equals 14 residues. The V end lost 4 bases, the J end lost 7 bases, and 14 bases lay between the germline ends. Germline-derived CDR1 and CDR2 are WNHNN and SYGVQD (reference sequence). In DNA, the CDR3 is TGCGCCAGCAGTGGGGGACGCCCCGTCCAGCCCCAGCATTTT. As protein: CASSGGRPVQPQHF.

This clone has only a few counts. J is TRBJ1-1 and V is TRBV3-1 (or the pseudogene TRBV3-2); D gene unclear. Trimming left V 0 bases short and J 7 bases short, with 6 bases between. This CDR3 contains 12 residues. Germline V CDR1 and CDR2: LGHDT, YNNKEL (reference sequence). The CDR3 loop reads CASSQDPSEAFF. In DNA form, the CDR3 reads TGTGCCAGCAGCCAAGATCCCAGTGAAGCTTTCTTT.

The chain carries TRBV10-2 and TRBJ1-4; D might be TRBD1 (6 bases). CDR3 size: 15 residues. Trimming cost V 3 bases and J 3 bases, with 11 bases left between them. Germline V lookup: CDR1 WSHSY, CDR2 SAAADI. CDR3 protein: CASSDVWTANEKLFF. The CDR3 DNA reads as TGCGCCAGCAGTGATGTGTGGACAGCTAATGAAAAACTGTTTTTT.

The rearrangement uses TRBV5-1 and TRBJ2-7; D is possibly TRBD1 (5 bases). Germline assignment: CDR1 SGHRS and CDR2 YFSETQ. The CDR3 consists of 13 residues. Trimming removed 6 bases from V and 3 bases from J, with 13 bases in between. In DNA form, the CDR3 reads TGCGCCAGCATGCTAGAAGGGGTCTACGAGCAGTACTTC. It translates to CASMLEGVYEQYF.

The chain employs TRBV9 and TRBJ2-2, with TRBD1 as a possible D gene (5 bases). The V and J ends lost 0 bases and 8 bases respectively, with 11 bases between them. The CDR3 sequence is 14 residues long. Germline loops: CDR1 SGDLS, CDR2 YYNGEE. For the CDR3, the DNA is TGTGCCAGCAGCGTAGTCGTAGGGGCGGGGGAGCTGTTTTTT. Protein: CASSVVVGAGELFF.

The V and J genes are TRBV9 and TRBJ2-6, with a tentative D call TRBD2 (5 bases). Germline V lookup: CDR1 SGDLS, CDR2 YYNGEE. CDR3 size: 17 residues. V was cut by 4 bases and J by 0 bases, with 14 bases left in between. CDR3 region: CASSPRGRGSGANVLTF. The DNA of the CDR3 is TGTGCCAGCAGCCCACGAGGACGGGGCTCTGGGGCCAACGTCCTGACTTTC.

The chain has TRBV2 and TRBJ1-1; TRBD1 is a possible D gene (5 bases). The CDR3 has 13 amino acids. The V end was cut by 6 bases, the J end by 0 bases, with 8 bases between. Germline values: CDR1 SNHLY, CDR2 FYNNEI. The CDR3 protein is CASRTAMNTEAFF. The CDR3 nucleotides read TGTGCCAGCAGGACAGCAATGAACACTGAAGCTTTCTTT. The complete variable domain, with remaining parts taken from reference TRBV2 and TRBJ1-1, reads EPEVTQTPSHQVTQMGQEVILRCVPISNHLYFYWYRQILGQKVEFLVSFYNNEISEKSEIFDDQFSVERPDGSNFTLKIRSTKLEDSAMYFCASRTAMNTEAFFGQGTRLTVV.

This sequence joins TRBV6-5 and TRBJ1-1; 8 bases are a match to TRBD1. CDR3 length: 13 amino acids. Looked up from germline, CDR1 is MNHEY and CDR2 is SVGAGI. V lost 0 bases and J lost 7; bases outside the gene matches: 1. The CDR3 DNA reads TGTGCCAGCAGTTACTCCGGACAGGGTGAAGCTTTCTTT. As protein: CASSYSGQGEAFF.

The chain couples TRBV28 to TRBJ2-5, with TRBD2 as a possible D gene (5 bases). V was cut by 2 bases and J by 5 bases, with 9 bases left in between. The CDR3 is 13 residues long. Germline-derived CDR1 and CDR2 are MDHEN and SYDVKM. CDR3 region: CASSLDGGETQYF. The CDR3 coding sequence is TGTGCCAGCAGTTTAGACGGCGGGGAGACCCAGTACTTC.

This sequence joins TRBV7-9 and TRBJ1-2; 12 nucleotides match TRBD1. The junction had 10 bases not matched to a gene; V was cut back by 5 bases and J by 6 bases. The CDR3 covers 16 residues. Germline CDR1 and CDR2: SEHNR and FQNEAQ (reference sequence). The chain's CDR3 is CASSRTTGTGGHGYTF. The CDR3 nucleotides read TGTGCCAGCAGCCGTACAACCGGGACAGGGGGCCATGGCTACACCTTC.

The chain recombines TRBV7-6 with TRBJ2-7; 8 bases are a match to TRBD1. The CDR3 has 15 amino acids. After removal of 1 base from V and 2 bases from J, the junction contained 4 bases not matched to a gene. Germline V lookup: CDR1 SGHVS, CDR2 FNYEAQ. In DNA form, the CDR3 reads TGTGCCAGCAGCTTAGGGGCAGGGGGCCCCTACGAGCAGTACTTC. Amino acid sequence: CASSLGAGGPYEQYF.

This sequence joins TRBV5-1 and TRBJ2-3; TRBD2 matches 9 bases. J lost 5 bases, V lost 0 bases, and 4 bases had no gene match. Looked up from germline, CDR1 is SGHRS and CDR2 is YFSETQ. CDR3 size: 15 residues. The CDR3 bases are TGCGCCAGCAGCTTGGTAGCGGGGGCTCAAGATACGCAGTATTTT. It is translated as CASSLVAGAQDTQYF.

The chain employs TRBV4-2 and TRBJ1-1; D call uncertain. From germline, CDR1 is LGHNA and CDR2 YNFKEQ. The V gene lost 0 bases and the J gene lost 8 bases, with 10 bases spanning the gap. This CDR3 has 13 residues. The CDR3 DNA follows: TGTGCCAGCAGCCAAGATACGAGCTTAGAAGCTTTCTTT. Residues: CASSQDTSLEAFF.

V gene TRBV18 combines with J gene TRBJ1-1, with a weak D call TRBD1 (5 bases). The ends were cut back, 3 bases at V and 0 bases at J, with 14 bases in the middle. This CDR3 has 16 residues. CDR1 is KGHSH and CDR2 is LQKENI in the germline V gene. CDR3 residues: CASSPLDSYMNTEAFF. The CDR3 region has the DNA TGTGCCAGCTCACCCTTAGACAGCTACATGAACACTGAAGCTTTCTTT.

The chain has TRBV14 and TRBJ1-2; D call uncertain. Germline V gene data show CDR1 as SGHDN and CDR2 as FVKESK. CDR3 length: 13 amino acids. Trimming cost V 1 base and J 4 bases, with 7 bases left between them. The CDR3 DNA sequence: TGTGCCAGCAGCCAAGTGGTCACCTATGGCTACACCTTC. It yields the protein CASSQVVTYGYTF.